What follows are 13 T cell receptor beta chains derived from one specimen sequenced in a study of lymphopenia after photon versus proton radiotherapy. Sequenced by immunoSEQ multiplex PCR; TCRdb stores in-frame clones only, minus some. The sample gives 65,000 or so clones, approximately 90% of which show up once; 13% is in the top ten. Material: peripheral blood, obtained from a patient treated with proton-based radiotherapy. Receptors originate from a man aged 80 or over with esophageal cancer.

The V gene is TRBV14, the J gene TRBJ2-3; D perhaps matches TRBD1 (5 bases). Between the trimmed V and J ends, which lost 5 bases and 2 bases, there was a span of 17 bases. The CDR3 consists of 16 residues. CDR1 SGHDN and CDR2 FVKESK come from the germline V gene. This CDR3 reads CASSDGLTVLTDTQYF. In nucleotides, the CDR3 is TGTGCCAGCAGCGATGGATTGACAGTACTCACAGATACGCAGTATTTT.

The gene calls are TRBV19 and TRBJ1-2; 8 bases line up with TRBD1. Losses at the gene ends were 6 bases for V and 3 bases for J; bases not matched to a gene: 6. The CDR3 totals 14 residues. CDR1 is LNHDA, CDR2 SQIVND, per germline (reference sequence). The CDR3 DNA follows: TGTGCCAGTAGAACGACAGGGGCGGACTATGGCTACACCTTC. Its translation: CASRTTGADYGYTF.

CDR3 region: CASSDFRGTQEQFF. CDR3 nucleotides: TGTGCCAGCAGCGACTTCCGGGGGACCCAAGAGCAGTTCTTC. The chain uses TRBV7-9 and TRBJ2-1, with D possibly being TRBD2 (6 bases). Germline lookup yields CDR1 SEHNR and CDR2 FQNEAQ (reference sequence). The CDR3 extends over 14 amino acids. Trimming left V 5 bases short and J 10 bases short, with 18 bases between.

The CDR3 DNA sequence: TGTGCCAGCAGTTTATCCCGTGGGGTGGGATTGATTAGAGTTTACGAGCAGTACTTC. It codes for CASSLSRGVGLIRVYEQYF. The chain couples TRBV28 to TRBJ2-7, with D unresolved. CDR1 is MDHEN, CDR2 SYDVKM, per germline. The CDR3 sequence is 19 residues long. With 1 base removed from V and 4 bases from J, the gap between germline ends came to 26 bases.

The gene calls are TRBV7-2 and TRBJ2-7; D might be TRBD2 (6 bases). The CDR3 covers 14 residues. Trimming took 1 base from V and 3 from J, leaving 10 bases between them. Germline lookup yields CDR1 SGHTA and CDR2 FQGNSA. CDR3 DNA: TGTGCCAGCAGCTTAGAGGAGGGTGACTACGAGCAGTACTTC. This sequence encodes CASSLEEGDYEQYF.

V usage is TRBV7-2 and J usage is TRBJ1-1; D call uncertain. Germline V gene lookup returns CDR1 SGHTA and CDR2 FQGNSA. The CDR3 totals 14 residues. V lost 3 bases, J lost 4 bases, and 12 bases lay in between. CDR3 DNA: TGTGCCAGCAGCTTTTTCCCCTTGGGCACTGAAGCTTTCTTT. It translates to CASSFFPLGTEAFF.

This chain connects TRBV30 to TRBJ2-2; D remains ambiguous. This CDR3 contains 12 residues. The V gene's germline CDR1 is GTSNPN and CDR2 SVGIG (reference sequence). V was cut by 3 bases and J by 5 bases, with 7 bases left in between. The CDR3 nucleotides are TGTGCCTGGAGGCGACGGACCGGGGAGCTGTTTTTT. It translates to CAWRRRTGELFF.

The V gene is TRBV19, the J gene TRBJ2-5, with 10 positions matching TRBD2. Looked up from germline, CDR1 is LNHDA and CDR2 is SQIVND (reference sequence). This CDR3 is built from 15 residues. With V trimmed by 2 bases and J by 9 bases, 9 bases remained unmatched. The DNA of the CDR3 is TGTGCCAGTAGTATAAGCGGGGGGGCCCCTGGGCCCCAGTACTTC. Encoded protein: CASSISGGAPGPQYF.

This clone has a single count. The CDR3: CASSYSRGLYEQYF. Written as DNA, the CDR3 is TGTGCCAGCAGTTACTCCAGGGGGCTGTACGAGCAGTACTTC. The chain links TRBV6-5 to TRBJ2-7; TRBD1 matches at 8 bases. Trimming took 0 bases from V and 4 from J; bases not matched to a gene: 2. CDR1 is MNHEY, CDR2 SVGAGI, per germline. CDR3 size: 14 residues.

This clone has ten or more counts. The rearrangement links TRBV19 to TRBJ1-2, with TRBD1 matching over 7 bases. This CDR3 has 15 residues. Trimming at V came to 5 bases and at J to 4 bases, leaving 10 bases not matched to a gene. Per the germline V gene, CDR1 is LNHDA and CDR2 is SQIVND (reference sequence). The CDR3 coding sequence is TGTGCCAGTAGTCCACAGGGGAAGGGCTCCTATGGCTACACCTTC. Translation gives CASSPQGKGSYGYTF.

J is TRBJ2-6 and V is TRBV19, with D maybe TRBD2 (6 bases). The germline V gene encodes CDR1 LNHDA and CDR2 SQIVND (reference sequence). Trimming took 7 bases from V and 4 from J, leaving 11 bases between them. The CDR3 has 14 amino acids. The CDR3 loop reads CASNPGAGANVLTF. The DNA of the CDR3 is TGTGCCAGTAACCCGGGAGCCGGGGCCAACGTCCTGACTTTC.

The chain has TRBV28 and TRBJ1-1; D not resolved. The CDR3 totals 14 residues. The germline V and J ends were trimmed by 6 bases and 1 base, with 12 bases remaining between them. Germline CDR1 is MDHEN and CDR2 is SYDVKM. CDR3 coding DNA: TGTGCCAGCAGGCCTAGGTTGGGGAACACTGAAGCTTTCTTT. It encodes CASRPRLGNTEAFF. The variable domain in full, with the rest retrieved from reference TRBV28 and TRBJ1-1, is DVKVTQSSRYLVKRTGEKVFLECVQDMDHENMFWYRQDPGLGLRLIYFSYDVKMKEKGDIPEGYSVSREKKERFSLILESASTNQTSMYLCASRPRLGNTEAFFGQGTRLTVV.

The chain couples TRBV6-5 to TRBJ2-6; D ambiguous. CDR3 length: 15 amino acids. V was pared by 10 bases and J by 0 bases, with 13 bases between. Looked up from germline, CDR1 is MNHEY and CDR2 is SVGAGI. CDR3 DNA sequence: TGTGCCACCGGGCCTCGGCGCTCTGGGGCCAACGTCCTGACTTTC. Encoded protein: CATGPRRSGANVLTF.